These 24 T cell receptor beta chains were all obtained from the same sample, sequenced in a study of blood T cells in healthy people across ages. It was with a sample-barcoded 5' primer and a J-beta primer mix that a second PCR of roughly 7 to 11 cycles was run. TCRdb reanalysed the 5' RACE reads using MiXCR and keeps one entry per CDR3 protein. The sample lists roughly 680,000 distinct CDR3 sequences, over 40% occurring once. Sample: blood. All receptors come from a woman at least 80 years old in good health.

In DNA form, the CDR3 reads TGTGCCAGCAGCTTAGCGCTAGGACTAGCGGTCACAGATACGCAGTATTTT. This sequence encodes CASSLALGLAVTDTQYF. The rearrangement links TRBV7-2 to TRBJ2-3; 10 nucleotides agree with TRBD2. The CDR3 totals 17 residues. V dropped 0 bases and J dropped 2; count of bases not matched to a gene: 5. Germline V gene lookup returns CDR1 SGHTA and CDR2 FQGNSA.

This clonotype was seen a few times. This chain connects TRBV5-1 to TRBJ1-4; 10 nucleotides line up with TRBD1. J lost 8 bases, V lost 4 bases, and 8 bases had no gene match. The CDR3 runs 15 residues. The germline gives CDR1 SGHRS, CDR2 YFSETQ. The CDR3 DNA reads TGCGCCAGCAGCCCCACCGGGACAGGGGTCGAAAAACTGTTTTTT. It yields the protein CASSPTGTGVEKLFF.

J is TRBJ1-2 and V is TRBV24-1; D possibly corresponds to TRBD1 (6 bases). This CDR3 region has 16 residues. Germline values: CDR1 KGHDR, CDR2 SFDVKD. Trimming stripped 4 bases from V and 7 bases from J, with 21 bases between. This chain's CDR3 is CATSDPGQSLRSGYTF. The DNA of the CDR3 is TGTGCCACCAGTGACCCCGGACAGTCGCTGAGAAGTGGCTACACCTTC.

In its sample, this clonotype was seen a few times. V gene TRBV7-2 combines with J gene TRBJ1-2; tentative D call: TRBD1 (5 bases). Germline V gives CDR1 SGHTA, CDR2 FQGNSA. V gave up 6 bases and J gave up 2 bases, with 10 bases separating them. The CDR3 covers 13 residues. In DNA, the CDR3 is TGTGCCAGCAGTGTAGACAGAAACTATGGCTACACCTTC. It yields the protein CASSVDRNYGYTF.

The table lists this clonotype with a few counts. The gene calls are TRBV7-6 and TRBJ2-2; 8 bases map to TRBD1. Germline V gives CDR1 SGHVS, CDR2 FNYEAQ. Trimming removed 1 base from V and 1 base from J; junction bases left unmatched: 5. CDR3 length equals 17 residues. CDR3 protein: CASSLEAGGENTGELFF. CDR3 nucleotides: TGTGCCAGCAGCTTAGAGGCAGGGGGCGAGAACACCGGGGAGCTGTTTTTT.

The rearrangement uses TRBV20-1 and TRBJ2-1; D is perhaps TRBD2 (5 bases). Germline V lookup: CDR1 DFQATT, CDR2 SNEGSKA (reference sequence). The germline V and J ends were trimmed by 5 bases and 5 bases, with 13 bases remaining between them. The CDR3 totals 13 residues. The CDR3 region is CSAPGGLNNEQFF. The CDR3 region has the DNA TGCAGTGCTCCCGGTGGACTGAACAATGAGCAGTTCTTC.

The chain joins TRBV12-3 or TRBV12-4 to TRBJ1-4; D is unclear. The V end lost 5 bases, the J end lost 5 bases, and 15 bases lay between the germline ends. This CDR3 is 15 amino acids long. CDR3 protein: CASSAGVTLNEKLFF. CDR3 nucleotide sequence: TGTGCCAGCAGTGCCGGGGTAACGTTGAATGAAAAACTGTTTTTT.

This clonotype was observed at least ten times. The rearrangement joins TRBV9 to TRBJ2-3; perhaps TRBD2 as D (5 bases). Trimming shortened V by 0 bases and J by 2 bases, and 10 bases separated the two germline ends. This CDR3 spans 15 amino acids. Germline V lookup: CDR1 SGDLS, CDR2 YYNGEE. CDR3 residues: CASSVEGVPTDTQYF. Written as DNA, the CDR3 is TGTGCCAGCAGCGTAGAGGGAGTGCCCACAGATACGCAGTATTTT.

This chain connects TRBV4-3 to TRBJ2-5; D unclear. This CDR3 comprises 16 residues. Per the germline V gene, CDR1 is LGHNA and CDR2 is YSLEER. The V end lost 4 bases, the J end lost 11 bases, and 26 bases lay between the germline ends. The CDR3 region is CASSPFIGSLPNEQYF. DNA for the CDR3: TGCGCCAGCAGCCCCTTCATCGGGTCCCTACCCAATGAGCAGTACTTC.

The V gene is TRBV12-3 or TRBV12-4, the J gene TRBJ2-1, with 9 bases that match TRBD1. This CDR3 has 15 amino acids. Trimming at V came to 4 bases and at J to 5 bases, leaving 6 bases not matched to a gene. The CDR3 DNA is TGTGCCAGCAGTTCGACAGGGGGAGGAGACAATGAGCAGTTCTTC. Encoded protein: CASSSTGGGDNEQFF.

The chain links TRBV4-1 to TRBJ2-3, with 16 nucleotides matching TRBD2. There are 17 residues in the CDR3. Germline CDR1 and CDR2: MGHRA and YSYEKL. With 0 bases clipped from V and 4 bases from J, the junction kept 1 base outside the gene matches. The CDR3 sequence: CASSQDGTSGGADTQYF. CDR3 DNA: TGCGCCAGCAGCCAAGACGGGACTAGCGGGGGGGCAGATACGCAGTATTTT.

Comment on this clonotype: Just one base apart from a much larger clone, this may be a read error. Here the CDR3 reads CAWSRQETQFF. CDR3 nucleotide sequence: TGTGCCTGGAGCAGACAAGAGACCCAGTTCTTC. The J gene is TRBJ2-1, the V gene TRBV30; D uncertain. Trimming took off 3 bases at V and 13 bases at J, with 13 bases between the two ends. CDR1 is GTSNPN and CDR2 is SVGIG in the germline V gene (reference sequence). The CDR3 spans 11 residues.

This clonotype has only a few counts. V is TRBV7-9 and J is TRBJ2-7, with TRBD2 matching over 8 bases. The CDR3 spans 17 residues. The V segment lost 7 bases and the J segment 5 bases; nucleotides outside the gene matches: 19. Germline V gene sequence: CDR1 SEHNR, CDR2 FQNEAQ (reference sequence). In DNA form, the CDR3 reads TGTGCCAGCATTTGGGTCGACCGAGTAGCGGGGTCCGACGAGCAGTACTTC. This translates into CASIWVDRVAGSDEQYF. Full variable domain (outside the CDR3, taken from reference TRBV7-9 and TRBJ2-7): DTGVSQNPRHKITKRGQNVTFRCDPISEHNRLYWYRQTLGQGPEFLTYFQNEAQLEKSRLLSDRFSAERPKGSFSTLEIQRTEQGDSAMYLCASIWVDRVAGSDEQYFGPGTRLTVT.

This clonotype has ten or more counts. The rearrangement uses TRBV20-1 and TRBJ2-1, with a weak D call TRBD2 (5 bases). Germline CDR1 and CDR2: DFQATT and SNEGSKA (reference sequence). The CDR3 has 13 residues. The V end was cut by 5 bases, the J end by 9 bases, with 17 bases between. In DNA form, the CDR3 reads TGCAGTGCTGGTTCCCGGGCCGGAGGTGAGCAGTTCTTC. Translation: CSAGSRAGGEQFF.

The rearrangement joins TRBV5-1 to TRBJ2-5; no clear D. The CDR3 is 16 amino acids. The germline V gene has CDR1 SGHRS and CDR2 YFSETQ. The V end was cut by 1 base, the J end by 0 bases, with 13 bases between. CDR3 DNA sequence: TGCGCCAGCAGCTTGCCAGACATAATGTACCAAGAGACCCAGTACTTC. Residues: CASSLPDIMYQETQYF.

The chain has TRBV29-1 and TRBJ2-3; 11 bases are shared with TRBD1. The V gene end was trimmed by 6 bases and the J gene end by 6 bases; junction bases not matched to a gene: 14. This CDR3 spans 16 amino acids. Germline values: CDR1 SQVTM, CDR2 ANQGSEA. The CDR3 loop is CSVITPGQGVVDTQYF. CDR3 DNA: TGCAGCGTGATTACCCCGGGACAGGGGGTGGTGGATACGCAGTATTTT.

This clonotype was detected only once. DNA for the CDR3: TGTGCCAGCAGTGAATTTGGGGGACAGGGGGCCTACGAGCAGTACTTC. This sequence encodes CASSEFGGQGAYEQYF. This rearrangement joins TRBV25-1 to TRBJ2-7; TRBD1 matches at 11 bases. This CDR3 region has 16 residues. Trimming took 1 base from V and 2 from J; bases not matched to a gene: 4. CDR1 and CDR2 (germline): MGHDK, SYGVNS.

This chain joins TRBV29-1 and TRBJ2-7; 9 bases agree with TRBD1. Germline lookup yields CDR1 SQVTM and CDR2 ANQGSEA. This CDR3 region has 15 residues. The trim removed 3 bases at V and 1 base at J, leaving 7 bases unmatched. The CDR3 DNA is TGCAGCGTTGAGGCGACGGGACAGGGATCCTACGAGCAGTACTTC. This translates into CSVEATGQGSYEQYF.

The rearrangement links TRBV14 to TRBJ2-7, with TRBD2 as a possible D gene (6 bases). This CDR3 contains 12 residues. CDR1 is SGHDN and CDR2 is FVKESK in the germline V gene. The V end lost 8 bases, the J end lost 4 bases, and 12 bases lay between the germline ends. In DNA, the CDR3 is TGTGCCAGCGGCTCTGGACTATACGAGCAGTACTTC. Its translation: CASGSGLYEQYF.

This clonotype was counted many times. This CDR3 is CSVTVGLSGETQYF. The CDR3, as DNA: TGCAGCGTTACCGTGGGCCTCTCGGGGGAGACCCAGTACTTC. The rearrangement uses TRBV29-1 and TRBJ2-5; D is possibly TRBD2 (5 bases). Trimming took off 5 bases at V and 5 bases at J, with 18 bases between the two ends. Germline values: CDR1 SQVTM, CDR2 ANQGSEA. The CDR3 contains 14 residues.

The chain uses TRBV4-2 and TRBJ1-1; the D gene is possibly TRBD1 (5 bases). V was trimmed by 3 bases and J by 7 bases, leaving 24 bases between them. The CDR3 length is 17 residues. Germline lookup yields CDR1 LGHNA and CDR2 YNFKEQ. CDR3 bases: TGTGCCAGCAGCCAGGACCGGAGAGGGACCGGGGACCGTGAAGCTTTCTTT. It is translated as CASSQDRRGTGDREAFF.

This clonotype was counted many times. The rearrangement joins TRBV2 to TRBJ1-4; D is undetermined. V was cut by 8 bases and J by 7 bases, with 17 bases left in between. CDR1 SNHLY and CDR2 FYNNEI come from the germline V gene. This CDR3 is 14 amino acids long. CDR3 in amino acids: CASGELGRSEKLFF. The DNA for the CDR3 is TGTGCCAGCGGAGAACTGGGGAGAAGTGAAAAACTGTTTTTT.

This rearrangement joins TRBV5-1 to TRBJ2-1, with a tentative D call TRBD2 (6 bases). CDR3 size: 16 residues. CDR1 and CDR2 (germline): SGHRS, YFSETQ. V lost 0 bases and J 0 bases, leaving 10 bases between the germline ends. CDR3 region: CASSLVDGGSYNEQFF. CDR3 DNA: TGCGCCAGCAGCTTGGTTGACGGGGGCTCCTACAATGAGCAGTTCTTC.

This clonotype was recorded at least ten times. The V and J genes are TRBV4-2 and TRBJ2-3; D remains unclear. V lost 4 bases to trimming and J lost 0 bases, with 8 bases between them. Germline values: CDR1 LGHNA, CDR2 YNFKEQ. The CDR3 has 14 residues. CDR3: CASSRSGSTDTQYF. The CDR3, as DNA: TGTGCCAGCAGCCGGTCTGGGAGCACAGATACGCAGTATTTT.